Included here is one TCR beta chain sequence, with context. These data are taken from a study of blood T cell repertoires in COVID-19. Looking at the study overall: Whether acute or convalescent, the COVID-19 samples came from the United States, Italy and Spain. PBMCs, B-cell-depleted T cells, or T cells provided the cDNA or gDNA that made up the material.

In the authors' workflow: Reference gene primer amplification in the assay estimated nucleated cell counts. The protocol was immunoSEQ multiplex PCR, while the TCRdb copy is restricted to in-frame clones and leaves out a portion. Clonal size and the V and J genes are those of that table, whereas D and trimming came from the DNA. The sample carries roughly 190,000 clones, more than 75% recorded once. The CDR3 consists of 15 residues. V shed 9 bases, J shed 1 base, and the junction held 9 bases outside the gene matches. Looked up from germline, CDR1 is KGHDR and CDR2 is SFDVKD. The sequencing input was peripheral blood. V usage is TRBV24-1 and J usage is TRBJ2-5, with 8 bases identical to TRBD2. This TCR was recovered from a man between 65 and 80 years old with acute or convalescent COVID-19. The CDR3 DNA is TGTGCCACCGAAGGTCTTAGCGGGGCCCAAGAGACCCAGTACTTC. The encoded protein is CATEGLSGAQETQYF.